This T cell receptor (beta chain) was recovered during a study of blood T cell repertoires in COVID-19. Overall study: T cells, B-cell-depleted T cells, or PBMCs provided the cDNA or gDNA that served as material.

The CDR3 has 15 amino acids. In germline, CDR1 is MNHEY, CDR2 SVGAGI. Trimming took 6 bases from V and 1 from J; bases not matched to a gene: 6. In the authors' workflow: Estimation of nucleated cell counts was performed using reference gene primer amplification. Sequenced by immunoSEQ multiplex PCR; TCRdb stores in-frame clones only, minus some. V and J calls and clone size follow that table, whereas D and trimming were derived from the DNA. Seen here are some 360,000 clones, roughly 87% observed once, and the top ten hold roughly 4%. Sequenced input: peripheral blood. The receptor was derived from an older woman with COVID-19, enrolled during active disease. The rearrangement links TRBV6-5 to TRBJ1-2; 9 bases map to TRBD1. Written as DNA, the CDR3 is TGTGCCAGCAGCCTTGAGGGACAGGGTAACTATGGCTACACCTTC. This sequence encodes CASSLEGQGNYGYTF.